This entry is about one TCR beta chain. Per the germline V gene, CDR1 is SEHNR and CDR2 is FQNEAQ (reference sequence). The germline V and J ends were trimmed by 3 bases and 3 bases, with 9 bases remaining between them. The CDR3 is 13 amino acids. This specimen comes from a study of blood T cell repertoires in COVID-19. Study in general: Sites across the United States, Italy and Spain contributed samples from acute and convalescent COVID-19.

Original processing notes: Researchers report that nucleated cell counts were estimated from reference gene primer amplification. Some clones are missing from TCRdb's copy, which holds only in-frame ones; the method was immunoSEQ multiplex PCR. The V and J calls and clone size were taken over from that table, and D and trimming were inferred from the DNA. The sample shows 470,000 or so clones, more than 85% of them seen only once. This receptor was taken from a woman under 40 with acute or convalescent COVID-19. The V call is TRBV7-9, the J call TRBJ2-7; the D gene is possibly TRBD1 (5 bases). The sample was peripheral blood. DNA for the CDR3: TGTGCCAGCAGCTTTCAGGGTTACTACGAGCAGTACTTC. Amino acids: CASSFQGYYEQYF.